This T cell receptor beta chain was sequenced during a study of T cell repertoires in cytomegalovirus infection. Whole-study context: Public TCR beta signatures provided an indication of both CMV infection and a matching HLA type.

TCRdb recomputed calls from the reads with MiXCR, one row per CDR3 protein. The table records about 74,000 distinct CDR3 sequences, 28% of them present only once. Losses at the gene ends were 10 bases for V and 5 bases for J; bases not matched to a gene: 10. The germline CDR1 and CDR2 sequences are MNHEY and SMNVEV (reference sequence). This CDR3 is 13 amino acids long. Study-level results: HLA-C-restricted CMV-specific TCR beta clonotypes were dominant in the ex vivo response.

This clonotype was detected only a few times. The antigen remains undetermined. This chain uses TRBV27 with TRBJ1-1; 7 bases map to TRBD1. The receptor's source is a human donor in good health (CMV status not recorded). Some clones in this sample may be carry-over from other donors' samples. The sequencing used CD8+ T cells from cultured PBMCs, collected from culture after CMV antigen stimulation. CDR3 nucleotide sequence: TGTGCCACTAAAGACAGGGTGCGAACTGAAGCTTTCTTT. It specifies CATKDRVRTEAFF.